This paragraph covers one TCR beta chain sequence. This sample was taken from a study of control samples from healthy donors and cancer patients. V lost 0 bases to trimming and J lost 1 base, with 9 bases between them. Germline-derived CDR1 and CDR2 are ENHRY and SYGVKD. This CDR3 is built from 15 residues. Only in-frame clones appear in the TCRdb table, and some are missing; sequencing was by immunoSEQ multiplex PCR. The sample consists of 120,000 to 150,000 clones, roughly 94% of them appearing once. The sequenced sample consisted of blood. The chain links TRBV10-3 to TRBJ2-5; tentative D call: TRBD2 (5 bases). The sequence came from a man between 35 and 55 years old in good health. CDR3 bases: TGTGCCATCAGTGAGTCGGACGGACTCCAAGAGACCCAGTACTTC. This translates into CAISESDGLQETQYF.